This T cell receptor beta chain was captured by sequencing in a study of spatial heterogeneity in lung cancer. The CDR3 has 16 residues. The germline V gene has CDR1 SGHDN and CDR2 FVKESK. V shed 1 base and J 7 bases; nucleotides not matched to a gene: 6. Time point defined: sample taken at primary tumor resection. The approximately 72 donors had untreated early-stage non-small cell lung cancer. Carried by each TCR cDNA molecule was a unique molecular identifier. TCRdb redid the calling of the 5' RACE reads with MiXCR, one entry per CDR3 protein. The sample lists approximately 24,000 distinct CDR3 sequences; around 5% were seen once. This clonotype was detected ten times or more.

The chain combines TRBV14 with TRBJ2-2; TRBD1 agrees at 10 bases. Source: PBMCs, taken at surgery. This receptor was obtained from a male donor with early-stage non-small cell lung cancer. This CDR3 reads CASSQGGTGVVGELFF. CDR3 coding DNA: TGTGCCAGCAGCCAAGGAGGGACAGGGGTCGTCGGGGAGCTGTTTTTT.